One and the same sample provided the 4 T cell receptor beta chains below, sequenced in a study of T cell responses to AZD1222 COVID-19 vaccine. Assay: immunoSEQ multiplex PCR; the TCRdb copy retains only in-frame clones and omits some. The sample holds some 120,000 clones, around nine tenths seen once. The starting material was peripheral blood, obtained 28 days after the second AZD1222 dose. These receptors all come from an adult who received the AZD1222 COVID-19 vaccine.

This clone was observed a handful of times. This chain uses TRBV6-4 with TRBJ2-3; TRBD2 might be the D (6 bases). V was trimmed by 3 bases and J by 1 base, leaving 11 bases between them. CDR1 is MRHNA, CDR2 SNTAGT, per germline. The CDR3 is 15 amino acids. CDR3 bases: TGTGCCAGCAGTGAGTCGGGAGCTGGCACAGATACGCAGTATTTT. Translated, it gives CASSESGAGTDTQYF.

This clone came up once. The gene calls are TRBV2 and TRBJ2-5; 7 nucleotides align to TRBD1. The CDR3 contains 15 residues. Trimming removed 6 bases from V and 3 bases from J; junction bases left unmatched: 10. Per the germline V gene, CDR1 is SNHLY and CDR2 is FYNNEI. CDR3 bases: TGTGCCAGCAGCCCGAACCCGGGACAGAAAGAGACCCAGTACTTC. Its translation is CASSPNPGQKETQYF.

This clone occurred a few times. The genes are TRBV5-4 and TRBJ2-7; 7 bases fit TRBD2. There are 15 residues in the CDR3. Trimming took 3 bases from V and 6 from J; bases not matched to a gene: 12. CDR1 and CDR2 (germline): SGHNT, YYREEE (reference sequence). CDR3 coding DNA: TGTGCCAGCAGCTCGTCGCGGGAGCCGACTCGCGAGCAGTACTTC. This encodes CASSSSREPTREQYF.

J is TRBJ2-3 and V is TRBV2, with D possibly TRBD2 on 5 matching bases. The V end was cut by 7 bases, the J end by 2 bases, with 13 bases between. The CDR3 covers 14 residues. The germline gives CDR1 SNHLY, CDR2 FYNNEI. The CDR3 loop reads CASNREGFTDTQYF. The CDR3 region has the DNA TGTGCCAGCAACCGCGAGGGATTCACAGATACGCAGTATTTT.